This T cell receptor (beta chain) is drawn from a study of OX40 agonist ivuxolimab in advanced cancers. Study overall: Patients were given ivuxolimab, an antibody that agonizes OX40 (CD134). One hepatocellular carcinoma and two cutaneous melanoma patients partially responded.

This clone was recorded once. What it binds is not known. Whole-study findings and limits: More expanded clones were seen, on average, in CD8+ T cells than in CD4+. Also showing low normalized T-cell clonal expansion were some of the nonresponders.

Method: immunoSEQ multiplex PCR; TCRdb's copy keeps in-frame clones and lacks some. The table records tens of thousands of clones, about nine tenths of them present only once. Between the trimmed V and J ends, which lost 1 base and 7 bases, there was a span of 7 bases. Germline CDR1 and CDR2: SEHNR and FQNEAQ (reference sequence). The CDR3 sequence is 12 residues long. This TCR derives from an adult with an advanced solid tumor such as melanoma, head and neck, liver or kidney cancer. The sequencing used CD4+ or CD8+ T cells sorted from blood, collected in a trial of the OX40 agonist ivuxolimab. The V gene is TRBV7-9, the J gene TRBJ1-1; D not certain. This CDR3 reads CASSLDRGEAFF. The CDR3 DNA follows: TGTGCCAGCAGCTTAGATCGTGGTGAAGCTTTCTTT.